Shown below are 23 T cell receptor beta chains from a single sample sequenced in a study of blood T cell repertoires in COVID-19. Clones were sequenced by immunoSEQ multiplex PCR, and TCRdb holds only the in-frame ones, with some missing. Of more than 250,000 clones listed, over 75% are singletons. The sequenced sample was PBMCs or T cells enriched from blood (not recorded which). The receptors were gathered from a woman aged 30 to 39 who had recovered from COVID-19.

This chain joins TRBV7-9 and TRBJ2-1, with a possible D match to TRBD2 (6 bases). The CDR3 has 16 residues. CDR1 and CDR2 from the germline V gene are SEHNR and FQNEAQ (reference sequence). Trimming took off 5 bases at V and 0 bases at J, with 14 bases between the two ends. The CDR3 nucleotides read TGTGCCAGCAGCCACGAGGACTATGGCTCCTACAATGAGCAGTTCTTC. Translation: CASSHEDYGSYNEQFF.

CDR3 coding DNA: TGTGCCAGCTCACCCACCCGTACAGAGAACTATGGCTACACCTTC. It is translated as CASSPTRTENYGYTF. The V gene is TRBV18, the J gene TRBJ1-2; D not certain. The germline V and J ends were trimmed by 3 bases and 2 bases, with 13 bases remaining between them. The CDR3 covers 15 residues. CDR1 and CDR2 (germline): KGHSH, LQKENI.

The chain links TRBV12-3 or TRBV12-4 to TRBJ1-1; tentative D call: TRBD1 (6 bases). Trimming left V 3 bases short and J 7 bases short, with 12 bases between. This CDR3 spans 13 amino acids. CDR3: CASSLGARGEAFF. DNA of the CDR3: TGTGCCAGCAGTTTGGGGGCCCGGGGTGAAGCTTTCTTT.

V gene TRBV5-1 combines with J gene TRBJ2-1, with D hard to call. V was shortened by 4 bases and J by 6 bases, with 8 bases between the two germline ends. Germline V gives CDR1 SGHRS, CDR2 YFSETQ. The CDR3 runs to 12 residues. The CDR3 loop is CASSADTNEQFF. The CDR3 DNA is TGCGCCAGCAGCGCGGATACCAATGAGCAGTTCTTC. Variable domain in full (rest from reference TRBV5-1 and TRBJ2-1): KAGVTQTPRYLIKTRGQQVTLSCSPISGHRSVSWYQQTPGQGLQFLFEYFSETQRNKGNFPGRFSGRQFSNSRSEMNVSTLELGDSALYLCASSADTNEQFFGPGTRLTVL.

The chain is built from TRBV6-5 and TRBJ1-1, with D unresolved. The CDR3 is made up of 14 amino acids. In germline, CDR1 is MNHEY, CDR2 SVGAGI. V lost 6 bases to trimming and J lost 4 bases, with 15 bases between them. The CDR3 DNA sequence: TGTGCCAGCAGGCGGGGAGGGTACGGCACTGAAGCTTTCTTT. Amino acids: CASRRGGYGTEAFF.

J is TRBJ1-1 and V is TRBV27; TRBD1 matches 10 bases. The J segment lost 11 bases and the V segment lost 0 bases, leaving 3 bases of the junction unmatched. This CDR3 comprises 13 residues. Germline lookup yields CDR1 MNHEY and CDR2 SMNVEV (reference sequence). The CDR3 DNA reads TGTGCCAGCAGTTTATCTGGGACAGGGGTTGCTTTCTTT. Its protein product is CASSLSGTGVAFF.

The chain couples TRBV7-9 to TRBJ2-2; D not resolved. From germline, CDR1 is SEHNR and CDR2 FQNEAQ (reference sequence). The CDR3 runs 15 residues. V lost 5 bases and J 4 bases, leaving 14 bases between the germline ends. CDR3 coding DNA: TGTGCCAGCAGCCGATTAGTTGGTAGCACCGGGGAGCTGTTTTTT. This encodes CASSRLVGSTGELFF. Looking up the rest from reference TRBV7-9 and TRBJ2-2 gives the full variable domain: DTGVSQNPRHKITKRGQNVTFRCDPISEHNRLYWYRQTLGQGPEFLTYFQNEAQLEKSRLLSDRFSAERPKGSFSTLEIQRTEQGDSAMYLCASSRLVGSTGELFFGEGSRLTVL.

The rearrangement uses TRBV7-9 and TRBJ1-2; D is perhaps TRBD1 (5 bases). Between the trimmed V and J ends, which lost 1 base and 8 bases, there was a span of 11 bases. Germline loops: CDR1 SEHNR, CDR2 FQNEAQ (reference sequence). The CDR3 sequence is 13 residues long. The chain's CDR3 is CASSLVGRVGYTF. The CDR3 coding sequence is TGTGCCAGCAGCTTAGTTGGCAGGGTGGGCTACACCTTC.

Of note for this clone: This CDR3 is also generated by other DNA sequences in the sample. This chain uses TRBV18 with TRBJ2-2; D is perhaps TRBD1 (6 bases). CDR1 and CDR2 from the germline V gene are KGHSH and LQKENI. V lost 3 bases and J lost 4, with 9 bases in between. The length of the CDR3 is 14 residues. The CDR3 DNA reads TGTGCCAGCTCACCTGGACAGAGCACCGGGGAGCTGTTTTTT. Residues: CASSPGQSTGELFF.

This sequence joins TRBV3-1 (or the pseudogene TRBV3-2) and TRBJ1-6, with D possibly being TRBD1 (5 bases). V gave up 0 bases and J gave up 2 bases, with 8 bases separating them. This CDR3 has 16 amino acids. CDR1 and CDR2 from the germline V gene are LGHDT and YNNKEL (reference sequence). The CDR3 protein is CASSQDWGAYNSPLHF. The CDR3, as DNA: TGTGCCAGCAGCCAAGATTGGGGGGCCTATAATTCACCCCTCCACTTT.

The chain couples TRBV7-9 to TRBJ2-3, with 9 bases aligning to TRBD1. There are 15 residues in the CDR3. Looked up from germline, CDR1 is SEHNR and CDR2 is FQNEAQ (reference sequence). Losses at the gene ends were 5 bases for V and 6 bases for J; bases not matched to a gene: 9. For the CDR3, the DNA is TGTGCCAGCAGCCTACGGGGACAGGGATGGGATACGCAGTATTTT. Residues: CASSLRGQGWDTQYF.

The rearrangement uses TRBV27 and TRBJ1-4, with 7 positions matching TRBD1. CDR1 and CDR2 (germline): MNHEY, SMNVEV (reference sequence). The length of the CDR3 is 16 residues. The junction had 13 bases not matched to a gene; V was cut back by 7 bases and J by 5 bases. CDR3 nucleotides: TGTGCCAGCACCCCAAGCGCGGGACAGCGAAATGAAAAACTGTTTTTT. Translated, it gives CASTPSAGQRNEKLFF.

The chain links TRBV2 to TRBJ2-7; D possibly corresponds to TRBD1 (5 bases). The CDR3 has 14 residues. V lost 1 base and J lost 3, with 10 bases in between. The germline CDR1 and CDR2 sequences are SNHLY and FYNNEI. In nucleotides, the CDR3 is TGTGCCAGCAGTGAAGGACGACAGTACTACGAGCAGTACTTC. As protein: CASSEGRQYYEQYF.

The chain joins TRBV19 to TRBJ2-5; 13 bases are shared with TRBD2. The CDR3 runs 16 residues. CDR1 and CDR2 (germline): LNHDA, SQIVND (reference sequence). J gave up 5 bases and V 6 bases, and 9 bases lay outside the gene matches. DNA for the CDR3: TGTGCCAGTAGCCCTAGGACTAGCGGGGGTCGGGAGACCCAGTACTTC. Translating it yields CASSPRTSGGRETQYF. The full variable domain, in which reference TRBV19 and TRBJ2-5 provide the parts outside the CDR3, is DGGITQSPKYLFRKEGQNVTLSCEQNLNHDAMYWYRQDPGQGLRLIYYSQIVNDFQKGDIAEGYSVSREKKESFPLTVTSAQKNPTAFYLCASSPRTSGGRETQYFGPGTRLLVL.

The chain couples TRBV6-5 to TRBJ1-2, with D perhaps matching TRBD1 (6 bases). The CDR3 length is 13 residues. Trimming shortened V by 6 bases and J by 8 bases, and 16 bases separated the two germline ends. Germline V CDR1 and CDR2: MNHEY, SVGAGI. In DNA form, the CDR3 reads TGTGCCAGCAGACAGGGACCGGGCGGGGGCTACACCTTC. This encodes CASRQGPGGGYTF.

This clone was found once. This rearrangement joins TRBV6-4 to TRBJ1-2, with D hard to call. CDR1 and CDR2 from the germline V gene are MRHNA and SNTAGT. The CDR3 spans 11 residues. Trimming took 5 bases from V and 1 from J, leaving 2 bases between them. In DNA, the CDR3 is TGTGCCAGCAGTCTTAACTATGGCTACACCTTC. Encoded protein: CASSLNYGYTF.

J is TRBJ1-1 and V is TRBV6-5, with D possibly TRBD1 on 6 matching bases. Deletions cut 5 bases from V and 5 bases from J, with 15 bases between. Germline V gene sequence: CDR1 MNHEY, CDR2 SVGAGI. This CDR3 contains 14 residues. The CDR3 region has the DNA TGTGCCAGCAGTCTCCGGGGGGCTAGGACTGAAGCTTTCTTT. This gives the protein CASSLRGARTEAFF.

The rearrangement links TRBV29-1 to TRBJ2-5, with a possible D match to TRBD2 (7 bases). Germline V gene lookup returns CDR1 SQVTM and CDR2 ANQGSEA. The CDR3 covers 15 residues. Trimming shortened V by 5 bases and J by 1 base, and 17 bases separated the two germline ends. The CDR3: CSVFGGGRTQETQYF. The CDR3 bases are TGCAGCGTTTTTGGGGGGGGGCGAACCCAAGAGACCCAGTACTTC.

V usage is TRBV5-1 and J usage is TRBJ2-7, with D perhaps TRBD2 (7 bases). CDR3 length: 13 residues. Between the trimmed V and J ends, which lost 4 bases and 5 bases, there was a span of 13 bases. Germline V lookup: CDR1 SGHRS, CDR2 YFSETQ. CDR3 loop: CASSDGGANEQYF. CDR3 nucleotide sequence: TGCGCCAGCAGCGATGGGGGGGCAAACGAGCAGTACTTC.

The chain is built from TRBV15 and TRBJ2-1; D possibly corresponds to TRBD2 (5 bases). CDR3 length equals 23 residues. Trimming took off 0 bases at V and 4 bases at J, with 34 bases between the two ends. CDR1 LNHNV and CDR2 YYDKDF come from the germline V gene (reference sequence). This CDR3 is CATSREAFLSPAGVPNHYNEQFF. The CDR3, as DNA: TGTGCCACCAGCAGAGAGGCCTTCCTAAGCCCGGCCGGGGTGCCAAACCATTACAATGAGCAGTTCTTC.

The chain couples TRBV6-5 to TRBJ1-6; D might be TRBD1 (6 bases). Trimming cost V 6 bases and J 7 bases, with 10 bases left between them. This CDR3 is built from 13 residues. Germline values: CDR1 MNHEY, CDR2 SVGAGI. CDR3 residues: CASSRGPNSPLHF. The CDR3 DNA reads TGTGCCAGCAGCAGGGGCCCGAATTCACCCCTCCACTTT.

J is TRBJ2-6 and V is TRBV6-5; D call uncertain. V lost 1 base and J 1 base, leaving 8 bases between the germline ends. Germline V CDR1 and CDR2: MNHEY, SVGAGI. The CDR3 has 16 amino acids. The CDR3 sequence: CASSYLSLSGANVLTF. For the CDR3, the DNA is TGTGCCAGCAGTTACTTATCCCTTTCTGGGGCCAACGTCCTGACTTTC.

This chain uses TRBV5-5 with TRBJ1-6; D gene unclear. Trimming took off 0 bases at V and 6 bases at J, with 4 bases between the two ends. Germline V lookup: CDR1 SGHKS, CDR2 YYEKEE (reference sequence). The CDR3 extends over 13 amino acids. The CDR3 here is CASSLDSNSPLHF. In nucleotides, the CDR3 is TGTGCCAGCAGCTTGGACAGTAATTCACCCCTCCACTTT.